Here is one T cell receptor (beta chain) with its context. Compared with germline, one end of the junction differs, possibly owing to a read error. Sequencing was performed with immunoSEQ multiplex PCR; in TCRdb, only in-frame clones are kept and a portion is missing. The table lists about 73,000 clones, more than 80% of them singletons. The CDR3 totals 12 residues. This sample was included in a study of blood T cell repertoires in COVID-19. Across the whole study: COVID-19 samples, acute and convalescent, were from the United States, Italy and Spain. PBMCs, B-cell-depleted T cells, or T cells were the source of the cDNA or gDNA that made up the material.

The sample comprised peripheral blood. The receptor was derived from a woman aged 70 to 79 with acute or convalescent COVID-19. The chain links TRBV12-3 or TRBV12-4 to TRBJ1-1, with a tentative D call TRBD1 (5 bases). This CDR3 reads CASSLLRATPLF. CDR3 nucleotide sequence: TGTGCCAGCAGTTTACTCAGGGCTACCCCCTTATTC.